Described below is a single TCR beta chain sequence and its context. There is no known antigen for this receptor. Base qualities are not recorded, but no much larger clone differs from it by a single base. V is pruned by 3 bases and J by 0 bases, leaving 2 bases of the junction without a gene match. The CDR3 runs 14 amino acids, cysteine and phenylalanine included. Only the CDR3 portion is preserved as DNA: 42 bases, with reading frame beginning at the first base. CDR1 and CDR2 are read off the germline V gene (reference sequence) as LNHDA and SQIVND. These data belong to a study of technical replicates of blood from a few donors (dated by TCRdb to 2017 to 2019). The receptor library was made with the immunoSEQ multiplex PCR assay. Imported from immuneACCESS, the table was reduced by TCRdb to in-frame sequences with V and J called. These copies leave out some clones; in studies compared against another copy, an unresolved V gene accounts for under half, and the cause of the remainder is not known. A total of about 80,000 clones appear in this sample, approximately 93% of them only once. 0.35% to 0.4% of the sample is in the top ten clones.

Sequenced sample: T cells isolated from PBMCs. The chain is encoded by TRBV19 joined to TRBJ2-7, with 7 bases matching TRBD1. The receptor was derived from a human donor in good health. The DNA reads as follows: TGTGCCAGTAGTATGACAGGGAGCTCCTACGAGCAGTACTTC. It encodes CASSMTGSSYEQYF.